This T cell receptor beta chain was recorded in a study of CD8 T cells in ankylosing spondylitis. The V and J ends lost 4 bases and 3 bases respectively, with 12 bases between them. The germline V gene encodes CDR1 MNHEY and CDR2 SVGEGT. This CDR3 comprises 15 residues. Quantitative 5'-RACE with molecular barcodes was used to make the TCR beta libraries. TCRdb independently ran MiXCR on the 5' RACE reads; one entry per CDR3 protein. The profile shows some 150,000 distinct CDR3 sequences, roughly 44% of them singletons. The chain is built from TRBV6-2 or TRBV6-3 and TRBJ2-2, with D unresolved. The specimen was synovial fluid, either unsorted or a sorted T cell fraction (not recorded which). The source is a male donor with ankylosing spondylitis. This chain's CDR3 is CASSLGYDDTGELFF. CDR3 in DNA: TGTGCCAGCAGTTTGGGGTATGACGACACCGGGGAGCTGTTTTTT.